Following are 23 T cell receptor beta chains from one sample sequenced in a study. TCRdb itself ran the 5' RACE reads through MiXCR, one entry per CDR3 protein. The sample yields approximately 47,000 distinct CDR3 sequences, around a quarter seen once. The sample consisted of naive CD4+ T cells sorted from blood. Subset in this sample: naive CD4+ T cells, CD4+CD45RA+CD25-. Receptors were obtained from a female donor with breast cancer.

The J gene is TRBJ2-3, the V gene TRBV16; D is ambiguous. The CDR3 has 13 amino acids. Germline CDR1 is KGHSY and CDR2 is FQNENV. The V and J ends lost 0 bases and 4 bases respectively, with 5 bases between them. The CDR3 reads CASSQSTADTQYF. As DNA, the CDR3 is TGTGCCAGCAGCCAATCCACAGCAGATACGCAGTATTTT.

The chain employs TRBV20-1 and TRBJ1-5; D remains ambiguous. The CDR3 runs to 14 residues. Deletions cut 1 base from V and 1 base from J, with 8 bases between. Germline values: CDR1 DFQATT, CDR2 SNEGSKA (reference sequence). The chain's CDR3 is CSARVRQSNQPQHF. The CDR3 nucleotides read TGCAGTGCTAGAGTTAGGCAGAGCAATCAGCCCCAGCATTTT.

The table lists this clonotype with a few counts. The V and J genes are TRBV29-1 and TRBJ1-3, with TRBD1 identical over 8 bases. Germline CDR1 SQVTM, CDR2 ANQGSEA. The junction had 8 bases not matched to a gene; V was cut back by 6 bases and J by 7 bases. The CDR3 contains 13 residues. CDR3 DNA sequence: TGCAGCGTCGGACAGGGCTATGGGAACACCATATATTTT. This sequence encodes CSVGQGYGNTIYF. The complete variable domain, with remaining parts taken from reference TRBV29-1 and TRBJ1-3, reads SAVISQKPSRDICQRGTSLTIQCQVDSQVTMMFWYRQQPGQSLTLIATANQGSEATYESGFVIDKFPISRPNLTFSTLTVSNMSPEDSSIYLCSVGQGYGNTIYFGEGSWLTVV.

The CDR3 DNA follows: TGCGCCAGCAGCCGTTCTAGCGGGAATTCCTACGAGCAGTACTTC. It translates to CASSRSSGNSYEQYF. J is TRBJ2-7 and V is TRBV4-3; 9 nucleotides align to TRBD2. Unmatched junction bases numbered 5, after V lost 4 bases and J lost 1 base. The CDR3 totals 15 residues. CDR1 LGHNA and CDR2 YSLEER come from the germline V gene.

This clonotype was observed a handful of times. The genes are TRBV5-1 and TRBJ2-3; 7 bases fit TRBD2. Germline V gives CDR1 SGHRS, CDR2 YFSETQ. The CDR3 extends over 15 amino acids. V dropped 5 bases and J dropped 0; count of bases not matched to a gene: 6. Here the CDR3 reads CASSWGRDSTDTQYF. The CDR3 nucleotides are TGCGCCAGCAGTTGGGGGAGGGATAGCACAGATACGCAGTATTTT.

As for this clonotype: Relative to the germline gene, one junction end is altered; a read error may explain this. The chain couples TRBV5-1 to TRBJ2-5; weak D call: TRBD2 (6 bases). The CDR3 loop spans 15 amino acids. The germline V gene has CDR1 SGHRS and CDR2 YFSETQ. The CDR3 region is CPSSPGEVPQETQYF. CDR3 coding DNA: TGCCCCAGCAGCCCTGGGGAGGTGCCCCAAGAGACCCAGTACTTC.

This chain links TRBV3-1 with TRBJ1-1; a possible D gene is TRBD1 (6 bases). With 4 bases removed from V and 8 bases from J, the gap between germline ends came to 14 bases. This CDR3 region has 13 residues. The germline CDR1 and CDR2 sequences are LGHDT and YNNKEL (reference sequence). The CDR3 coding sequence is TGTGCCAGCAGCCGACAGGAAGGAGGAGAAGCTTTCTTT. Translation gives CASSRQEGGEAFF.

There are a few counts of this clonotype. V gene TRBV6-1 combines with J gene TRBJ1-2, with a weak D call TRBD1 (6 bases). Germline V CDR1 and CDR2: MNHNS, SASEGT. The CDR3 has 14 amino acids. V was pared by 3 bases and J by 8 bases, with 16 bases between. The chain's CDR3 is CASSDLTGLGGYTF. The CDR3 region has the DNA TGTGCCAGCAGTGATCTGACAGGCCTCGGGGGCTACACCTTC.

This clonotype has at least ten counts. The rearrangement uses TRBV6-2 or TRBV6-3 and TRBJ2-7; TRBD2 is a possible D gene (6 bases). This CDR3 spans 15 amino acids. Germline values: CDR1 MNHEY, CDR2 SVGEGT. V was pared by 2 bases and J by 3 bases, with 14 bases between. The CDR3 DNA is TGTGCCAGCAGTTACGCGGGACTGACCCTCTACGAGCAGTACTTC. As protein: CASSYAGLTLYEQYF.

At least ten counts were recorded for this clonotype. V usage is TRBV6-2 or TRBV6-3 and J usage is TRBJ2-7, with TRBD1 matching 8 bases. Trimming cost V 4 bases and J 1 base; bases outside gene matches: 6. The CDR3 totals 15 residues. Germline V gene data show CDR1 as MNHEY and CDR2 as SVGEGT. The CDR3 protein is CASSSDRVLSYEQYF. The CDR3 bases are TGTGCCAGCAGTTCGGACAGGGTTTTATCCTACGAGCAGTACTTC.

This clonotype has only a few counts. This rearrangement joins TRBV7-3 to TRBJ1-2; 7 positions match TRBD1. CDR1 is SGHTA and CDR2 is FQGTGA in the germline V gene. The CDR3 length is 14 residues. The V gene end was trimmed by 5 bases and the J gene end by 2 bases; junction bases not matched to a gene: 5. CDR3 DNA sequence: TGTGCCAGCAGCCCGACAGGGATCAACTATGGCTACACCTTC. Protein: CASSPTGINYGYTF. The entire variable domain, with the rest obtained from reference TRBV7-3 and TRBJ1-2, is as follows: GAGVSQTPSNKVTEKGKYVELRCDPISGHTALYWYRQSLGQGPEFLIYFQGTGAADDSGLPNDRFFAVRPEGSVSTLKIQRTERGDSAVYLCASSPTGINYGYTFGSGTRLTVV.

Here the CDR3 reads CASSQERTLNTEAFF. CDR3 nucleotide sequence: TGTGCCAGCAGCCAAGAAAGGACATTGAACACTGAAGCTTTCTTT. V gene TRBV4-2 combines with J gene TRBJ1-1, with D possibly matching TRBD1 (5 bases). The germline V gene has CDR1 LGHNA and CDR2 YNFKEQ. This CDR3 contains 15 residues. V lost 0 bases and J 0 bases, leaving 8 bases between the germline ends.

On this clonotype itself: With a much larger clone just one base away, this may be a read error. The V and J genes are TRBV5-6 and TRBJ2-7; D unclear. The CDR3 length is 12 residues. V lost 7 bases, J lost 3 bases, and 11 bases lay in between. CDR1 and CDR2 (germline): SGHDT, YYEEEE. CDR3 sequence reads: CASSERLYEQYF. DNA of the CDR3: TGTGCCAGCTCCGAGAGACTCTACGAGCAGTACTTC. Full variable domain (remainder filled in from reference TRBV5-6 and TRBJ2-7): DAGVTQSPTHLIKTRGQQVTLRCSPKSGHDTVSWYQQALGQGPQFIFQYYEEEERQRGNFPDRFSGHQFPNYSSELNVNALLLGDSALYLCASSERLYEQYFGPGTRLTVT.

A note on this clonotype: A read error may produce the germline difference seen at one junction end. V usage is TRBV12-3 or TRBV12-4 and J usage is TRBJ2-1; D ambiguous. This CDR3 is 14 amino acids long. The CDR3 bases are TGTGCCAGCAGGTCCCCGGTGGACCACAATGAGCGGTTCTTC. It translates to CASRSPVDHNERFF.

The rearrangement uses TRBV7-9 and TRBJ2-5; the D is unclear. The CDR3 length is 14 residues. V lost 1 base, J lost 2 bases, and 8 bases lay in between. CDR1 and CDR2 (germline): SEHNR, FQNEAQ (reference sequence). CDR3 sequence reads: CASSLVLPQETQYF. In nucleotides, the CDR3 is TGTGCCAGCAGCTTAGTCCTGCCTCAAGAGACCCAGTACTTC.

This clonotype was seen ten or more times. The chain recombines TRBV5-1 with TRBJ1-2; D is undetermined. The CDR3 loop spans 16 amino acids. Trimming removed 1 base from V and 6 bases from J, with 19 bases in between. Germline CDR1 reads SGHRS; CDR2 reads YFSETQ. This CDR3 is CASSLFGRAVYDGYTF. DNA for the CDR3: TGCGCCAGCAGCTTGTTCGGTAGGGCCGTCTATGATGGCTACACCTTC.

This clonotype was counted a few times. The chain links TRBV11-3 to TRBJ2-1; no reliable D call. Between the trimmed V and J ends, which lost 5 bases and 5 bases, there was a span of 10 bases. The germline V gene encodes CDR1 SGHNT and CDR2 YENEEA. The CDR3 totals 13 residues. The chain's CDR3 is CASSLGPDNEQFF. The CDR3 DNA is TGTGCCAGCAGCCTTGGACCCGACAATGAGCAGTTCTTC.

The rearrangement links TRBV7-9 to TRBJ2-1; D gene ambiguous. V was pared by 1 base and J by 7 bases, with 8 bases between. The CDR3 runs 13 residues. Germline-derived CDR1 and CDR2 are SEHNR and FQNEAQ (reference sequence). Here the CDR3 DNA reads TGTGCCAGCAGCTTAGACAGCCGGAATGAGCAGTTCTTC. This sequence encodes CASSLDSRNEQFF.

This clonotype was seen at least ten times. The chain couples TRBV7-9 to TRBJ1-2; TRBD1 is a possible D gene (6 bases). Germline CDR1 reads SEHNR; CDR2 reads FQNEAQ (reference sequence). CDR3 length: 17 amino acids. The V end lost 4 bases, the J end lost 4 bases, and 22 bases lay between the germline ends. DNA for the CDR3: TGTGCCAGCAGCTACCCCCGGGGACAAAGGAATTTCTATGGCTACACCTTC. Translated: CASSYPRGQRNFYGYTF.

This chain connects TRBV9 to TRBJ2-5; 10 bases match TRBD2. Germline-derived CDR1 and CDR2 are SGDLS and YYNGEE. V lost 2 bases and J lost 5; bases outside the gene matches: 12. The CDR3 is made up of 17 amino acids. In nucleotides, the CDR3 is TGTGCCAGCAGCGTCTCCTCTAGCGGGGGTCTCGTGGAGACCCAGTACTTC. Translating gives CASSVSSSGGLVETQYF.

The V and J genes are TRBV5-1 and TRBJ1-1, with 11 bases fitting TRBD1. Germline trimming cut 4 bases from V and 3 bases from J; bases unmatched to any gene: 5. The CDR3 spans 15 residues. CDR1 is SGHRS, CDR2 YFSETQ, per germline. Here the CDR3 DNA reads TGCGCCAGCAGCATCGGACAGGGGGCGTACACTGAAGCTTTCTTT. Translation: CASSIGQGAYTEAFF.

The chain carries TRBV5-1 and TRBJ2-5; the match to TRBD2 covers 11 bases. Germline-derived CDR1 and CDR2 are SGHRS and YFSETQ. This CDR3 region has 15 residues. V was pared by 5 bases and J by 4 bases, with 7 bases of the junction left unmatched. The CDR3 loop reads CASRPTSGGGETQYF. The CDR3 region has the DNA TGCGCCAGCAGGCCAACTAGCGGGGGCGGAGAGACCCAGTACTTC.

To note about this clonotype: One junction end does not reproduce the germline sequence, and a read error may be involved. This CDR3 is CASSRTSGSTYNEQSF. The CDR3 nucleotides read TGTGCCAGCAGCCGGACTAGCGGGAGTACCTACAATGAGCAGTCCTTC. The chain joins TRBV5-6 to TRBJ2-1; 13 bases agree with TRBD2. The CDR3 sequence is 16 residues long. Germline CDR1 and CDR2: SGHDT and YYEEEE.